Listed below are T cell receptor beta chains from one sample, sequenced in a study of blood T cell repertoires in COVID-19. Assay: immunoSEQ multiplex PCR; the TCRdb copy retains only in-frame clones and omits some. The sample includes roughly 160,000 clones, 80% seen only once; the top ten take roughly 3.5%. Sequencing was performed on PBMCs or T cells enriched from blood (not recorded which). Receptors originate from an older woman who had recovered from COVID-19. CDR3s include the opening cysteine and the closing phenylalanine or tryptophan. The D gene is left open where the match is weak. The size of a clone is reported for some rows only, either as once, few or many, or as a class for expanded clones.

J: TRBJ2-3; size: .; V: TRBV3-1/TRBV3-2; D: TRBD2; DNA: TGTGCCAGCAGCCCCCTAGCGGGGGGGACAGATACGCAGTATTTT; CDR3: CASSPLAGGTDTQYF
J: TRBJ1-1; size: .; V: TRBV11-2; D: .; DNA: TGTGCCAGCAGCCTCCCCGGCGAAGGGGCGAACACTGAAGCTTTCTTT; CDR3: CASSLPGEGANTEAFF
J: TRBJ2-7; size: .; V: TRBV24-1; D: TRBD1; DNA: TGTGCCACCAGTGCTCGACAGGGGTTAGCCTACGAGCAGTACTTC; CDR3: CATSARQGLAYEQYF
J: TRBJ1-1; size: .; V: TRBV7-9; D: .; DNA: TGTGCCAGCAGCTCCACCAGGGTCGCTGAAGCTTTCTTT; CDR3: CASSSTRVAEAFF
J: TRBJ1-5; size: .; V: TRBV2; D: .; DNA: TGTGCCAGCAGGAGCCCTCGGGGTACCAATCAGCCCCAGCATTTT; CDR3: CASRSPRGTNQPQHF
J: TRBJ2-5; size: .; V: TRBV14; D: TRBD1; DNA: TGTGCCAGCAGCCGTTCTGGGGGACAGGGGACGACCCAGTACTTC; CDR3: CASSRSGGQGTTQYF
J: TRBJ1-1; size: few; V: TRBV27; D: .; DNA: TGTGCCAGCAGTTTATCGTTCCAAAACACTGAAGCTTTCTTT; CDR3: CASSLSFQNTEAFF
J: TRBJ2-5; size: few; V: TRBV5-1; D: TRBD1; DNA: TGCGCCAGCAACAAAGGGGGCCGGGAGACCCAGTACTTC; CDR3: CASNKGGRETQYF
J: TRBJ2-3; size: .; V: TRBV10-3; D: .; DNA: TGTGCCATCAGTGAGTCCACTAGTCTAGATACGCAGTATTTT; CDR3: CAISESTSLDTQYF
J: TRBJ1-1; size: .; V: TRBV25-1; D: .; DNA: TGTGCCAGCAGTATTCCAATGGGGAAACGGGATATGAACACTGAAGCTTTCTTT; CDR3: CASSIPMGKRDMNTEAFF
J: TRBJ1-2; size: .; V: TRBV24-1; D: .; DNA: TGTGCCACCAGTGGCTCAGGGTACCAGGGCTACACCTTC; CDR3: CATSGSGYQGYTF
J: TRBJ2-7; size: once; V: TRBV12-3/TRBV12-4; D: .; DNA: TGTGCCAGCAGTTTCAGTCAAATCTACGAGCAGTACTTC; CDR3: CASSFSQIYEQYF
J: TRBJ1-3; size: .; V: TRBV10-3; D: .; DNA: TGTGCCATCAGACCCGAACAGGCGCCTGGAAACACCATATATTTT; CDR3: CAIRPEQAPGNTIYF
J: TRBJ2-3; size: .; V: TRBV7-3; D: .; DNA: TGTGCCAGCAGCTCCGCGGGCCCCATGGATACGCAGTATTTT; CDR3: CASSSAGPMDTQYF
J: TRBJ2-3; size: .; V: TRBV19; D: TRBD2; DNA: TGTGCCACCCGGACTAGCGGGGACCGCACAGATACGCAGTATTTT; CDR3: CATRTSGDRTDTQYF
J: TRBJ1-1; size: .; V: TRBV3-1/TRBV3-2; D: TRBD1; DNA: TGTGCCAGCAGCCAGGACAGGGAAGCCAACACTGAAGCTTTCTTT; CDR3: CASSQDREANTEAFF
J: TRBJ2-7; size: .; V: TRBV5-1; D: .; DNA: TGCGCCAGCAGCTTGTCTAGACAGTACGAGCAGTACTTC; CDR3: CASSLSRQYEQYF
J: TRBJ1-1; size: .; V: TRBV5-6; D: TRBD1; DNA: TGTGCCAGCAGCCACCGATGGACAGGGGCGAACACTGAAGCTTTCTTT; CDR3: CASSHRWTGANTEAFF
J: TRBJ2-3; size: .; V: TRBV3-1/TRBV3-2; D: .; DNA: TGTGCCAGCAGCTCCGCGGGGGCGGCGCGGGATACGCAGTATTTT; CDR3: CASSSAGAARDTQYF
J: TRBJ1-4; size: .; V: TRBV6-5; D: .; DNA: TGTGCCAGCAGCGTAGGGGGGGCGACTAATGAAAAACTGTTTTTT; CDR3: CASSVGGATNEKLFF
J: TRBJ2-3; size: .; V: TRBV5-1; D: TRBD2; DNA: TGCGCCAGCTCTTCTAGCGGGGGGACGGCAGATACGCAGTATTTT; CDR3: CASSSSGGTADTQYF
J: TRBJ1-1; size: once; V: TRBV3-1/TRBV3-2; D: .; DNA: TGTGCCAGCAGCCAAGGGCAGGGAGGCACTGAAGCTTTCTTT; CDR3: CASSQGQGGTEAFF